This TCR beta chain was identified during a study of siplizumab effects on memory and regulatory T cells (dated by TCRdb to about 2019). About the investigation overall: The effect of the anti-CD2 antibody siplizumab on alloreactive T-cell subsets was examined in allogeneic mixed lymphocyte reactions constructed from human PBMCs.

Additional sequencing covered unstimulated subsets from a few donor pairs, namely CD8+ effector memory, CD4+ naive, CD8+ TEMRA, CD4+ memory and CD8+ naive. Sorted unstimulated T cells and proliferating T cells recovered from mixed lymphocyte reactions were subjected to TCRbeta CDR3 sequencing. Fresh whole blood from approximately 10 HLA-typed healthy donors was used to isolate PBMCs. The protocol used for the library was the immunoSEQ multiplex PCR assay. The deep sequencing platform assayed roughly 10^5 TCR templates per sample. Genomic DNA extracted from sorted T cells was used for TCRbeta CDR3 sequencing. On the study's bioinformatics: The R programming language was used for the clonal analysis of the TCRbeta CDR3 data. Alloreactive CD4+ and CD8+ clones were defined by comparing unstimulated samples with post-reaction CFSE-low samples. Regulatory or non-regulatory origin of alloreactive CD4+ clones was assigned by matching sequences to the sorted unstimulated Treg and non-Treg repertoires. The source is immuneACCESS, and TCRdb retained only in-frame sequences with V and J called. Part of the clones is not carried over; for the studies checked, unresolved V genes explain less than half of this, and the remainder is unexplained. V, J and clone size are taken as reported in that table, and D and trimming were inferred from the DNA itself. This sample gives about 64,000 clones in total; approximately 96% of them show up just once. Around 0.086% of the sample is taken by the ten largest.

The CDR3 starts with the cysteine, ends with the phenylalanine, and has 15 residues. Kept here is only the CDR3 DNA, which spans 45 bases and is read in frame from base 1. Taken from the germline V gene, the CDR1 and CDR2 loops are SGHDT and YYEEEE. The V and J ends are trimmed by 1 base and 2 bases, leaving 11 bases between them. What the work shows at the level of the full study, not this receptor alone: Unstimulated naive T cells appeared more diverse than memory T cells, and naive cells seemed to contribute substantially to the alloresponse. The cumulative frequency of alloreactive sequences traceable to unstimulated CD4+ memory T cells was significantly reduced by siplizumab. Whether proliferating Tregs from siplizumab cultures actually had suppressive function was not functionally confirmed. Sequences below about 10^-5 frequency were poorly captured, so only a minor fraction of alloreactive clones could be mapped to unstimulated subsets. A naive or memory phenotype could not be assigned to roughly 75-95% of proliferating CD4+ or CD8+ clones. Among mappable alloreactive CD4+ clones, an average Treg-derived fraction of roughly 71% was observed with siplizumab, compared with around 28% in control reactions.

Remarks on this clone: Its binding antigen is unknown. The sample holds no much larger clone one base away, and base qualities are not on file.

Sequencing used naive CD8+ T cells sorted from blood. Explained via the paper, the cell subset or site label denotes: unstimulated naive T cells. The receptor was derived from a human donor in good health. This chain is built from TRBV5-6 and TRBJ2-3; no D segment can be confidently identified. The CDR3 sequence is CASSLINLNTDTQYF. The sequenced DNA: TGTGCCAGCAGCTTGATTAACTTGAACACAGATACGCAGTATTTT.